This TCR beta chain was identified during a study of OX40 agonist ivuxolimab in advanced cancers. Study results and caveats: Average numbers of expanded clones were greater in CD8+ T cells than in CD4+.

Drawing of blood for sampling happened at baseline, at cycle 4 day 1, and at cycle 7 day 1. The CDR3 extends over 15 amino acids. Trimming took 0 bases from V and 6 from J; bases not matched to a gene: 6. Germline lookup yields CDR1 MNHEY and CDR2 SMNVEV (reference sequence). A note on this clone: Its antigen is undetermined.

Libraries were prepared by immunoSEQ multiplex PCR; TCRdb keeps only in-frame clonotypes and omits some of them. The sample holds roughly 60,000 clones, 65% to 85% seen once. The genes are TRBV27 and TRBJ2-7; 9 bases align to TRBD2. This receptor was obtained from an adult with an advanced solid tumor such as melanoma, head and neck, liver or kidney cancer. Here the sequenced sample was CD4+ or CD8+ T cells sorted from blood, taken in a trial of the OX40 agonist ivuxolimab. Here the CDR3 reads CASSLSTSGPLEQYF. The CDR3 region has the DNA TGTGCCAGCAGTTTATCGACTAGCGGACCCCTCGAGCAGTACTTC.